This TCR beta chain appears in the sequencing data of a study of response to subunit inactivated influenza vaccine. Study observations and caveats: A suggestion made by the authors is that each seasonal influenza vaccination recruits few new T cells.

This clonotype was observed a few times. Antigen: not known. From the RT-PCR reads, TCRdb called clonotypes with MiXCR, one entry per CDR3 protein. Of about 700,000 distinct CDR3 sequences listed, 11% to 15% are singletons. This CDR3 is 17 amino acids long. After removal of 0 bases from V and 5 bases from J, the junction contained 5 bases not matched to a gene. The receptor was isolated from a man in his forties or fifties who received an inactivated influenza vaccine. The rearrangement uses TRBV12-3 or TRBV12-4 and TRBJ2-2, with 11 bases aligning to TRBD2. This sample comprised PBMCs from blood, obtained 14 to 15 days before vaccination. This chain's CDR3 is CASSLAPGLADTGELFF. CDR3 in DNA: TGTGCCAGCAGTTTAGCGCCGGGACTAGCGGATACCGGGGAGCTGTTTTTT.